The clone carrying this T cell receptor (beta chain) showed up just once. Original data processing: The assay estimated nucleated cells by amplifying reference gene primers. TCRdb keeps only in-frame clones here, not all; method: immunoSEQ multiplex PCR. Clonal size and the V and J genes are those of that table, whereas D and trimming came from the DNA. Found here are 68,000 or so clones, about 84% of them singletons; the top ten hold over 40%. This sample is part of a study of blood T cell repertoires in COVID-19. About the study: Italy, Spain and the United States were the sources of the convalescent and acute COVID-19 samples.

Trimming cost V 0 bases and J 5 bases, with 8 bases left between them. The CDR3 runs 13 residues. CDR1 is SGHRS and CDR2 is YFSETQ in the germline V gene. The chain employs TRBV5-1 and TRBJ2-5; no firm D call. Sequencing used peripheral blood. This TCR derives from a human donor in a cohort sampled during active COVID-19. The chain's CDR3 is CASSLGLRETQYF. The CDR3 DNA is TGCGCCAGCAGCTTGGGGTTGAGGGAGACCCAGTACTTC.